The T cell receptor beta chain under discussion was sequenced for a study of T-cell reconstitution after alpha-beta-depleted transplantation in children (dated by TCRdb to the mid-2010s). For the wider study: T-cell immune reconstitution after TCRalphabeta/CD19-depleted allogeneic hematopoietic cell transplantation in children was quantitatively tracked in the study by means of TCR repertoire profiling.

This clonotype occurred many times. Its antigen is currently not known. Base qualities are not provided; no much larger clone lies one nucleotide away. In light of the paper, this sample's treatment or condition label describes: allogeneic hematopoietic cell transplantation with graft depleted of TCRalphabeta T cells and CD19 B cells. The children who served as transplant recipients had been given grafts of TCRalphabeta/CD19-depleted allogeneic hematopoietic cells. The germline V gene provides CDR1 SGHRS and CDR2 YFSETQ. Including cysteine and phenylalanine, the CDR3 has 14 amino acids. Only the CDR3 region is kept as DNA, spanning 42 bases read in frame from base 1. The trim is 0 bases for V and 4 bases for J, with a gap of 8 bases between the germline ends. The library was obtained by PCR. TCRdb records Illumina HiSeq 2500 as the sequencer. To normalize quantification of the TCRbeta repertoire, the TCR libraries were built with molecular barcoding that relied on unique molecular identifiers. The public reads were reprocessed in TCRdb via fastp at Q25 and MiXCR, keeping in-frame beta chains. Identical CDR3 protein sequences are pooled into one entry, listed with their most common genes and DNA. The sample table lists hundreds of thousands of distinct CDR3 sequences, 6.5% to 10% of them with a count of one. The top ten hold 5% to 7% of the sample.

Here is what the overall study found, with its caveats: Over subsequent months, a decline in hyperexpanded clone frequencies was noted, and after one year, T-cell counts and TCRbeta diversity were mostly ascribed to newly produced T cells. The apparently early recovery of alphabetaT-cell counts about two months after transplant reportedly depended on only several hundred rapidly expanded clones that came from non-depleted graft cells. In some patients, the high TCRbeta diversity seen at day 60 was put down to recipient T cells and intrathymic progenitors that had survived conditioning.

Rearrangement joined TRBV5-1 to TRBJ1-3, with no D gene named confidently. The source of this sequence is a male patient aged 10 to 17 who had a stem cell transplant for acute lymphoblastic leukemia, so the T cells may come from the graft donor. The specimen was PBMCs, mostly from graft donor cells, collected 180 days after TCRalphabeta/CD19-depleted stem cell transplant. The base sequence is TGCGCCAGCAGCTTGGCGGGGTTCGGAAACACCATATATTTT. Translated, this gives CASSLAGFGNTIYF.